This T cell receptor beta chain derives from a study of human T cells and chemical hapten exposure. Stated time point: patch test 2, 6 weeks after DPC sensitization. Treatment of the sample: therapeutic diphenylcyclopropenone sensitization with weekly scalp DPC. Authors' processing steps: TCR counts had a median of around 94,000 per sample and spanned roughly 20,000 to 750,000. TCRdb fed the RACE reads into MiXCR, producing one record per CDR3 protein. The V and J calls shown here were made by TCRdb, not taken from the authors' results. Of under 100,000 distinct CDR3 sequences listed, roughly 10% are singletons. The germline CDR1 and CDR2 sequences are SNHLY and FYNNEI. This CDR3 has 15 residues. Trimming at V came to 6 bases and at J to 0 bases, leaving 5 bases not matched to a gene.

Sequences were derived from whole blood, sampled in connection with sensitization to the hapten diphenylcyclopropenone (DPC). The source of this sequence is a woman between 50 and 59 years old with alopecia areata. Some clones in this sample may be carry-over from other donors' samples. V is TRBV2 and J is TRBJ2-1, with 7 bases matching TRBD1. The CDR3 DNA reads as TGTGCCAGCAGCAAAAACAGGGGCTCCTACAATGAGCAGTTCTTC. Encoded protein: CASSKNRGSYNEQFF.